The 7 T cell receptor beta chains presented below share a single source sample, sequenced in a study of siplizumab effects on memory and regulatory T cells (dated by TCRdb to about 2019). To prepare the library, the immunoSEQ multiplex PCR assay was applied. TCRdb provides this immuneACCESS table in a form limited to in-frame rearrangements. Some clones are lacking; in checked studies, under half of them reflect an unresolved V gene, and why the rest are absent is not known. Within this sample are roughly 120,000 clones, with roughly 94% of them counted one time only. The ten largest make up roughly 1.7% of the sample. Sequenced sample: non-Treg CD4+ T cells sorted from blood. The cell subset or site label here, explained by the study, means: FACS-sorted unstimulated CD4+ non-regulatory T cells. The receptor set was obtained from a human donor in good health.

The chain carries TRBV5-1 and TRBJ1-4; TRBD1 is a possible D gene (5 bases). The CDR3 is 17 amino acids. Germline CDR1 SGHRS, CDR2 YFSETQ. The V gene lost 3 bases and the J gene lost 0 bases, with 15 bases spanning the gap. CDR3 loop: CASSSGHKIATNEKLFF. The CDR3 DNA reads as TGCGCCAGCAGCTCTGGACACAAGATCGCAACTAATGAAAAACTGTTTTTT.

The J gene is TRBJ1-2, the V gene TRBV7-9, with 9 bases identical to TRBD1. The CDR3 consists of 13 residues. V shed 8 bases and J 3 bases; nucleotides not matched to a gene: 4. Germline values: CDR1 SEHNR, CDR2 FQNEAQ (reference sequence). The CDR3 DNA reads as TGTGCCAGCGCGACAGGGGGGCACTATGGCTACACCTTC. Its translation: CASATGGHYGYTF. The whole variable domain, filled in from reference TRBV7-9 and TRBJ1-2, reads DTGVSQNPRHKITKRGQNVTFRCDPISEHNRLYWYRQTLGQGPEFLTYFQNEAQLEKSRLLSDRFSAERPKGSFSTLEIQRTEQGDSAMYLCASATGGHYGYTFGSGTRLTVV.

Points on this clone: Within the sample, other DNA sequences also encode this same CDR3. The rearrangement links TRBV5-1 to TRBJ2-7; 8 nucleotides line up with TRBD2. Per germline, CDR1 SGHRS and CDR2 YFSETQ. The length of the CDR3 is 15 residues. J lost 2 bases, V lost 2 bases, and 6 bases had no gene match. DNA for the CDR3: TGCGCCAGCAGCTTAACGACCGGGGGGGCCTACGAGCAGTACTTC. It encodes CASSLTTGGAYEQYF.

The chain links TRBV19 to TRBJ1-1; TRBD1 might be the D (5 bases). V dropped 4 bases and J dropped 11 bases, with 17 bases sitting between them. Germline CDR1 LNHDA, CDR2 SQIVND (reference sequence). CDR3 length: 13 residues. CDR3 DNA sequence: TGTGCCAGTAGTACGGACACTTTGGATTTGGCTTTCTTT. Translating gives CASSTDTLDLAFF.

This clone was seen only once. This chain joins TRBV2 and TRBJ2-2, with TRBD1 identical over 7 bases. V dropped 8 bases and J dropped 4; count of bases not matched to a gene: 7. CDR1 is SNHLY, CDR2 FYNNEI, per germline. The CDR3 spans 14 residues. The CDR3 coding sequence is TGTGCCAGCGGGACAGCCTCCGGCACCGGGGAGCTGTTTTTT. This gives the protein CASGTASGTGELFF.

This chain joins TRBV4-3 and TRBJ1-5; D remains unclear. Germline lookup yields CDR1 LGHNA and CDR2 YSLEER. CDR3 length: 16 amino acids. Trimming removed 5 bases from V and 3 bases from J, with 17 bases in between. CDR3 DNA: TGCGCCAGCAGCTCGCCCGACTCAGGCTTCAATCAGCCCCAGCATTTT. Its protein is CASSSPDSGFNQPQHF.

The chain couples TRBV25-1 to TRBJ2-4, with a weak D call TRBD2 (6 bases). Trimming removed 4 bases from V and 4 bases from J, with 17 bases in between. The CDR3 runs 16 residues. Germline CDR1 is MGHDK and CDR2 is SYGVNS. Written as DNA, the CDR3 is TGTGCCAGCAGTGGTACTGGACGGACTATTAAAAACATTCAGTACTTC. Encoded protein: CASSGTGRTIKNIQYF.